This T cell receptor beta chain was observed in a study of blood T cell repertoires in COVID-19. Study-level information: Samples of COVID-19 (acute and convalescent) were obtained from the United States, Italy and Spain. PBMCs, B-cell-depleted T cells, or T cells were the source of the cDNA or gDNA that made up the material.

This clone was found a few times. Original analysis: Amplification with reference gene primers provided the estimates of nucleated cell counts. Some clones are missing from TCRdb's copy, which holds only in-frame ones; the method was immunoSEQ multiplex PCR. V and J calls and clone size come straight from that table; D and trimming were deduced from the DNA. Of more than 85,000 clones in the sample, around 90% were seen once. CDR1 MDHEN and CDR2 SYDVKM come from the germline V gene. This CDR3 contains 14 residues. The V end lost 7 bases, the J end lost 0 bases, and 10 bases lay between the germline ends.

The clonotype was recovered from a woman aged 70-85 years with acute or convalescent COVID-19. The chain is built from TRBV28 and TRBJ1-5; the D gene is possibly TRBD1 (5 bases). The sequencing input was peripheral blood. The chain's CDR3 is CASKGEVSNQPQHF. DNA of the CDR3: TGTGCCAGCAAAGGGGAGGTTAGCAATCAGCCCCAGCATTTT.